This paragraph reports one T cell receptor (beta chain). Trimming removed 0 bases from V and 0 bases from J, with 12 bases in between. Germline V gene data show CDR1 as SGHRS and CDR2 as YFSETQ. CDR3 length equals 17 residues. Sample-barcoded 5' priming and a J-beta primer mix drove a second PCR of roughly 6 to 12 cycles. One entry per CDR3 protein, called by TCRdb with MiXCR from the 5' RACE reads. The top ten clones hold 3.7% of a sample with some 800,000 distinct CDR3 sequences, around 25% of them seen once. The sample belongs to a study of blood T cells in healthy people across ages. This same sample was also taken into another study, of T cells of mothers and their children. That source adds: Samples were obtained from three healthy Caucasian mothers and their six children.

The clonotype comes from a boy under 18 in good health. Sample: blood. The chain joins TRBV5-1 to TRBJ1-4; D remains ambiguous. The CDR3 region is CASSLASPDATNEKLFF. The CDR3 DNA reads TGCGCCAGCAGCTTGGCATCGCCCGACGCAACTAATGAAAAACTGTTTTTT.